This entry concerns a single T cell receptor (beta chain). Its specific antigen is unknown. Base qualities are not at hand, and no much larger clone is one base apart. Sample time point, as interpreted from the label and publication: 45 to 55 days after influenza vaccine administration. The library was prepared using RT-PCR. Reads for this sample came from an Illumina HiSeq 2500. The public reads were run again by TCRdb, first through fastp at Q25 and then through MiXCR, and only productive beta chains were kept. Rows with one shared CDR3 protein collapse into an entry with the most common genes and DNA. The sample data list under 500,000 distinct CDR3 sequences, and 11% of these were observed just once. The top ten clones comprise over 9.5% of the sample. This sample stems from a study of response to subunit inactivated influenza vaccine (dated by TCRdb to 2017 to 2018). For the study in its entirety: Deep quantitative profiling of the T cell receptor repertoire was used in the study to follow responses to a trivalent subunit inactivated influenza vaccine.

Broad study findings and their caveats: It was suggested by the authors that each seasonal influenza vaccination may recruit only a limited number of new T cells.

The V and J ends are trimmed by 4 bases and 4 bases, leaving 8 bases between them. Looking up the germline V gene yields CDR1 SGHRS and CDR2 YFSETQ. Including the terminal cysteine and phenylalanine, the CDR3 comprises 13 residues. The read is trimmed to its CDR3 DNA, 39 bases read in frame from base 1. The source of this sequence is a man aged 50 to 59 who received an inactivated influenza vaccine. Donor details come from another sample of the same person, matched by shared clones. The sequencing here drew on PBMCs from blood, taken roughly 47 days after vaccination. The chain is made from TRBV5-1 and TRBJ2-2, and possibly TRBD1, on 5 matching bases. Here the CDR3 is given as CASSAGSTGELFF. The sequence in DNA is TGCGCCAGCAGCGCAGGGTCCACCGGGGAGCTGTTTTTT.